What follows are 28 T cell receptor beta chains derived from one specimen sequenced in a study of human T cells and chemical hapten exposure. The time point is: patch test 2, 6 weeks after DPC sensitization. As to treatment: therapeutic diphenylcyclopropenone sensitization with weekly scalp DPC. TCRdb itself ran the RACE reads through MiXCR, one entry per CDR3 protein. The table has approximately 85,000 distinct CDR3 sequences, around 9.6% seen once. Specimen: whole blood, collected in connection with sensitization to the hapten diphenylcyclopropenone (DPC). Receptors were obtained from a woman younger than 45 with alopecia areata. Some clones in this sample may be carry-over from other donors' samples.

This clonotype was seen at least ten times. J is TRBJ2-2 and V is TRBV9, with no clear D. Trimming removed 0 bases at V and 4 bases at J, with 4 bases between. Germline CDR1 SGDLS, CDR2 YYNGEE. The CDR3 totals 13 residues. For the CDR3, the DNA is TGTGCCAGCAGCGTAGGGGTCACCGGGGAGCTGTTTTTT. The encoded protein is CASSVGVTGELFF. The entire variable domain, with the rest obtained from reference TRBV9 and TRBJ2-2, is as follows: DSGVTQTPKHLITATGQRVTLRCSPRSGDLSVYWYQQSLDQGLQFLIQYYNGEERAKGNILERFSAQQFPDLHSELNLSSLELGDSALYFCASSVGVTGELFFGEGSRLTVL.

This clonotype is a singleton in its sample. A read error is possible here, since a much larger clone lies one base away. This sequence joins TRBV12-3 or TRBV12-4 and TRBJ2-7; 11 bases line up with TRBD2. The CDR3 sequence is 15 residues long. CDR3: CSSSNSGRAPYEQYF. CDR3 bases: TGTTCCAGCAGCAATAGCGGGAGGGCCCCCTACGAGCAGTACTTC.

V and J are TRBV27 and TRBJ2-1, with 13 bases identical to TRBD2. Germline V CDR1 and CDR2: MNHEY, SMNVEV (reference sequence). The CDR3 length is 21 residues. V shed 1 base and J 5 bases; nucleotides not matched to a gene: 17. The CDR3: CASSLYPPPGTSGTYHNEQFF. The CDR3 DNA reads as TGTGCCAGCAGTTTATATCCCCCCCCCGGGACTAGCGGGACGTATCACAATGAGCAGTTCTTC.

The V call is TRBV29-1, the J call TRBJ2-3, with 8 bases that match TRBD2. The CDR3 contains 13 residues. Germline values: CDR1 SQVTM, CDR2 ANQGSEA. The CDR3 DNA reads as TGCAGTGTAAGGGCGGGGGGCCTTGATACGCAGTATTTT. Its translation is CSVRAGGLDTQYF.

This clonotype was picked up many times. The chain recombines TRBV25-1 with TRBJ2-3; the D gene is possibly TRBD2 (5 bases). The CDR3 consists of 14 residues. V lost 4 bases to trimming and J lost 11 bases, with 19 bases between them. Germline V gives CDR1 MGHDK, CDR2 SYGVNS. For the CDR3, the DNA is TGTGCCAGCAGTGTCCGGAGGTGGCCAGTACGGCAGTATTTT. Protein: CASSVRRWPVRQYF. Using reference TRBV25-1 and TRBJ2-3 for the parts outside the CDR3, the full variable domain is EADIYQTPRYLVIGTGKKITLECSQTMGHDKMYWYQQDPGMELHLIHYSYGVNSTEKGDLSSESTVSRIRTEHFPLTLESARPSHTSQYLCASSVRRWPVRQYFGPGTRLTVL.

A few counts support this clonotype. The chain carries TRBV5-5 and TRBJ2-5; D is perhaps TRBD1 (6 bases). V lost 0 bases to trimming and J lost 0 bases, with 15 bases between them. CDR1 and CDR2 (germline): SGHKS, YYEKEE (reference sequence). The CDR3 length is 17 residues. The CDR3 nucleotides read TGTGCCAGCAGCTTGGGGGCCAGGGGCGGGTACCAAGAGACCCAGTACTTC. As protein: CASSLGARGGYQETQYF.

This clonotype was counted only a few times. The chain has TRBV28 and TRBJ2-2; D may be TRBD1 (5 bases). Per the germline V gene, CDR1 is MDHEN and CDR2 is SYDVKM. Trimming cost V 7 bases and J 6 bases, with 15 bases left between them. This CDR3 has 14 residues. As DNA, the CDR3 is TGTGCCAGCATTCAAGGGCAGGGATCCGGGGAGCTGTTTTTT. It encodes CASIQGQGSGELFF.

Notes on this clonotype: Sequence at one end of the junction differs from germline and may be a read error. The CDR3 loop is CASSVRGESPHHF. The CDR3 region has the DNA TGTGCCAGCAGTGTACGGGGGGAATCACCCCACCACTTT. The V gene is TRBV28, the J gene TRBJ1-6, with a possible D match to TRBD1 (5 bases). The germline gives CDR1 MDHEN, CDR2 SYDVKM. The CDR3 runs to 13 residues.

The V call is TRBV4-3, the J call TRBJ1-1; possible D gene TRBD1, 6 bases. This CDR3 is 14 amino acids long. Germline lookup yields CDR1 LGHNA and CDR2 YSLEER. V was trimmed by 2 bases and J by 8 bases, leaving 15 bases between them. For the CDR3, the DNA is TGCGCCAGCAGCCAATTTACAGGGCCGGGGGAAGCTTTCTTT. Translated, it gives CASSQFTGPGEAFF.

The CDR3 DNA reads TGCAGTGCTAGGGATCATACTAGCGGGTCTGGGGAGACCCAGTACTTC. Translating gives CSARDHTSGSGETQYF. The chain links TRBV20-1 to TRBJ2-5; TRBD2 matches 9 bases. The CDR3 has 16 amino acids. After removal of 3 bases from V and 5 bases from J, the junction contained 13 bases not matched to a gene. Germline V lookup: CDR1 DFQATT, CDR2 SNEGSKA (reference sequence).

V is TRBV6-1 and J is TRBJ2-1, with D perhaps given as TRBD1 or TRBD2 (5 bases each). Germline-derived CDR1 and CDR2 are MNHNS and SASEGT. V dropped 5 bases and J dropped 4 bases, with 18 bases sitting between them. The length of the CDR3 is 16 residues. The CDR3 DNA reads TGTGCCAGCAGTCCCCGCGGTGGGGGTTCGTACAATGAGCAGTTCTTC. Its protein product is CASSPRGGGSYNEQFF.

This clonotype was observed a few times. The V call is TRBV6-5, the J call TRBJ1-6; D ambiguous. In germline, CDR1 is MNHEY, CDR2 SVGAGI. V lost 5 bases to trimming and J lost 4 bases, with 12 bases between them. CDR3 length equals 15 residues. The CDR3 sequence: CASSTNRFYNSPLHF. The CDR3 bases are TGTGCCAGCAGTACTAACAGATTTTATAATTCACCCCTCCACTTT.

This clonotype was seen many times. This chain links TRBV12-3 or TRBV12-4 with TRBJ2-5, with a possible D match to TRBD2 (6 bases). The CDR3 length is 14 residues. The germline V and J ends were trimmed by 3 bases and 4 bases, with 12 bases remaining between them. CDR3 nucleotide sequence: TGTGCCAGCAGTTTCGGAGGGAGAAGAGAGACCCAGTACTTC. Residues: CASSFGGRRETQYF.

This clonotype was observed at least ten times. The genes are TRBV9 and TRBJ2-4, with D possibly being TRBD1 (5 bases). The V gene lost 4 bases and the J gene lost 9 bases, with 20 bases spanning the gap. This CDR3 has 15 residues. CDR1 SGDLS and CDR2 YYNGEE come from the germline V gene. CDR3 in DNA: TGTGCCAGCAGCCCAGAAGGATCAGGGTATCGCATTCAGTACTTC. Residues: CASSPEGSGYRIQYF.

This clonotype was detected ten times or more. The chain joins TRBV2 to TRBJ2-3, with 7 positions matching TRBD2. Germline V gene sequence: CDR1 SNHLY, CDR2 FYNNEI. The CDR3 covers 16 residues. V lost 3 bases, J lost 2 bases, and 8 bases stayed unmatched. For the CDR3, the DNA is TGTGCCAGCAGTGACGGCGGGGGTTTCAACACAGATACGCAGTATTTT. Its protein is CASSDGGGFNTDTQYF.

Only a few counts were recorded for this clonotype. The chain links TRBV4-2 to TRBJ1-2; TRBD1 aligns across 7 bases. V lost 0 bases, J lost 6 bases, and 4 bases stayed unmatched. The CDR3 consists of 14 residues. The germline CDR1 and CDR2 sequences are LGHNA and YNFKEQ. CDR3 coding DNA: TGTGCCAGCAGCCAAGAGTGGCAGGGGGATGGCTACACCTTC. It codes for CASSQEWQGDGYTF.

CDR3 coding DNA: TGTGCCAGCAGTTCGACAGGGTTGCCTGGAAACACCATATATTTT. It codes for CASSSTGLPGNTIYF. The chain joins TRBV28 to TRBJ1-3; 7 bases are a match to TRBD1. The CDR3 has 15 residues. The V segment lost 4 bases and the J segment 2 bases; nucleotides outside the gene matches: 5. Germline CDR1 and CDR2: MDHEN and SYDVKM. The whole variable domain, remainder taken from reference TRBV28 and TRBJ1-3, is DVKVTQSSRYLVKRTGEKVFLECVQDMDHENMFWYRQDPGLGLRLIYFSYDVKMKEKGDIPEGYSVSREKKERFSLILESASTNQTSMYLCASSSTGLPGNTIYFGEGSWLTVV.

This clonotype showed up just a few times. J is TRBJ1-2 and V is TRBV2; tentatively, D is TRBD1 (5 bases). This CDR3 contains 15 residues. The V gene's germline CDR1 is SNHLY and CDR2 FYNNEI. Trimming pared 3 bases from V and 4 bases from J, leaving 15 bases between. CDR3 in amino acids: CASSEGGTALYGYTF. The CDR3 region has the DNA TGTGCCAGCAGTGAGGGGGGGACCGCCCTCTATGGCTACACCTTC. Variable domain in full (rest from reference TRBV2 and TRBJ1-2): EPEVTQTPSHQVTQMGQEVILRCVPISNHLYFYWYRQILGQKVEFLVSFYNNEISEKSEIFDDQFSVERPDGSNFTLKIRSTKLEDSAMYFCASSEGGTALYGYTFGSGTRLTVV.

The V gene is TRBV2, the J gene TRBJ1-6; 8 bases map to TRBD1. This CDR3 is built from 16 residues. After removal of 7 bases from V and 11 bases from J, the junction contained 16 bases not matched to a gene. Germline V gives CDR1 SNHLY, CDR2 FYNNEI. The CDR3 sequence: CASNFQGANQGTPLHF. CDR3 coding DNA: TGTGCCAGCAATTTTCAGGGGGCGAATCAGGGCACACCCCTCCACTTT.

This clonotype occurred a few times. One end of the junction is discordant with germline, which a read error may explain. The chain couples TRBV5-6 to TRBJ1-1; 11 positions agree with TRBD1. The CDR3 covers 17 residues. Germline CDR1 SGHDT, CDR2 YYEEEE. The CDR3 protein is CASNLDRGQYWGTEAFF. Here the CDR3 DNA reads TGTGCCAGCAACTTGGACAGGGGGCAATATTGGGGCACTGAAGCTTTCTTT.

The V call is TRBV4-3, the J call TRBJ2-2; 10 positions agree with TRBD1. In germline, CDR1 is LGHNA, CDR2 YSLEER. Trimming removed 3 bases from V and 5 bases from J; junction bases left unmatched: 12. The CDR3 extends over 18 amino acids. DNA of the CDR3: TGCGCCAGCAGCCAGGACAGCCTCGGGGGACAGGGGACCGGGGAGCTGTTTTTT. Translating it yields CASSQDSLGGQGTGELFF.

The chain couples TRBV9 to TRBJ2-3; D gene ambiguous. Trimming removed 0 bases from V and 2 bases from J, with 10 bases in between. The CDR3 spans 15 residues. CDR1 SGDLS and CDR2 YYNGEE come from the germline V gene. The CDR3 region is CASSVVSDLTDTQYF. CDR3 in DNA: TGTGCCAGCAGCGTAGTGTCTGACCTCACAGATACGCAGTATTTT.

This sequence joins TRBV7-2 and TRBJ2-7, with D possibly called TRBD1 or TRBD2 (5 bases each). This CDR3 is 13 amino acids long. The V end was cut by 3 bases, the J end by 7 bases, with 13 bases between. Germline V CDR1 and CDR2: SGHTA, FQGNSA. CDR3 residues: CASSFGTAKEQYF. In DNA form, the CDR3 reads TGTGCCAGCAGCTTCGGGACGGCAAAGGAGCAGTACTTC. Variable domain in full (rest from reference TRBV7-2 and TRBJ2-7): GAGVSQSPSNKVTEKGKDVELRCDPISGHTALYWYRQSLGQGLEFLIYFQGNSAPDKSGLPSDRFSAERTGGSVSTLTIQRTQQEDSAVYLCASSFGTAKEQYFGPGTRLTVT.

This clonotype showed up many times. The rearrangement joins TRBV2 to TRBJ2-2, with D perhaps TRBD2 (5 bases). Trimming removed 10 bases at V and 4 bases at J, with 19 bases between. The germline V gene has CDR1 SNHLY and CDR2 FYNNEI. The CDR3 sequence is 15 residues long. The CDR3 sequence is CATFIWGSGTGELFF. In DNA form, the CDR3 reads TGTGCCACCTTCATTTGGGGAAGCGGCACCGGGGAGCTGTTTTTT.

There are a few counts of this clonotype. The rearrangement joins TRBV27 to TRBJ1-6; tentatively, D is TRBD1 (5 bases). The CDR3 spans 14 residues. CDR1 and CDR2 (germline): MNHEY, SMNVEV (reference sequence). V lost 4 bases, J lost 10 bases, and 14 bases lay in between. The CDR3 nucleotides read TGTGCCAGCAGTTGGCTCCTTGGGGACTCACCCCTCCACTTT. Its translation is CASSWLLGDSPLHF.

The chain links TRBV6-1 to TRBJ2-7; 10 nucleotides line up with TRBD2. The J segment lost 0 bases and the V segment lost 6 bases, leaving 8 bases of the junction unmatched. The CDR3 runs 16 residues. Germline V gene lookup returns CDR1 MNHNS and CDR2 SASEGT. CDR3 bases: TGTGCCAGCAGCGAGGGGACTAGCGATAGCTCCTACGAGCAGTACTTC. Protein product: CASSEGTSDSSYEQYF.

The gene calls are TRBV4-2 and TRBJ2-2; D possibly corresponds to TRBD2 (7 bases). From germline, CDR1 is LGHNA and CDR2 YNFKEQ. V was pared by 4 bases and J by 11 bases, with 20 bases between. The CDR3 length is 15 residues. The CDR3 DNA reads as TGTGCCAGCAGCCCCGGTAGGGGGACTATGGGAGAGCTGTTTTTT. Its translation: CASSPGRGTMGELFF.

This clonotype was picked up a small number of times. V usage is TRBV27 and J usage is TRBJ1-2; TRBD1 might be the D (5 bases). Germline assignment: CDR1 MNHEY and CDR2 SMNVEV (reference sequence). Deletions cut 3 bases from V and 4 bases from J, with 9 bases between. The CDR3 spans 13 residues. This CDR3 is CASSLGGSYGYTF. In DNA form, the CDR3 reads TGTGCCAGCAGTTTGGGGGGAAGCTATGGCTACACCTTC.